The source of this TCR beta chain is a study of vaccination effects on CD4 cells after COVID-19. Study results and limitations: Only 1 of 255 vaccine-induced clones from healthy vaccinees cross-reacted with common cold coronaviruses.

About this clone: Its cognate antigen is unknown.

ViraFEST expansion of antigen-specific CD4+ T cells with viral peptide pools preceded sequencing. Between days 9 and 10 of culture, CD4+ T cells were separated out. Either the mRNA-1273 or the BNT162b2 vaccine was given to participants as two doses. Nucleocapsid antibodies were negative in the vaccine recipients, who had never had SARS-CoV-2 infection. About 2.1 million PBMC were placed in each well, which was supplemented with about 9.3 IU/ml IL-2 and approximately 10 ug/ml peptides. Germline V gene data show CDR1 as MNHEY and CDR2 as SMNVEV (reference sequence). The length of the CDR3 is 15 residues. Trimming cost V 3 bases and J 2 bases, with 14 bases left between them. Measured with immunoSEQ multiplex PCR; TCRdb has only the in-frame clones, and not every one. This sample has approximately 28,000 clones, with more than 65% found just once.

The receptor was derived from a human donor who received a COVID-19 vaccine. Specimen: CD4+ T cells from PBMCs cultured with HCoV-229E spike peptides, collected after COVID-19 vaccination. The genes are TRBV27 and TRBJ2-7; D perhaps matches TRBD1 (7 bases). The CDR3 DNA reads TGTGCCAGCAGTTTCCGGCGGGACAGAACCTACGAGCAGTACTTC. Amino acids: CASSFRRDRTYEQYF.